This is a list of T cell receptor beta chains from one sample in a study of blood T cell repertoires in COVID-19. Some clones are missing from TCRdb's copy, which holds only in-frame ones; the method was immunoSEQ multiplex PCR. The table shows approximately 300,000 clones, with around 86% occurring only once. Sequenced sample: peripheral blood. The receptors shown here come from a woman in her forties or fifties with acute or convalescent COVID-19. The CDR3 runs from the conserved cysteine through the conserved F or W. D genes are given only for firm matches. Clone size is not always given. Where it is, it says once, few, many or a class for expanded clones.

>TRBD1|.|TRBV6-6|TRBJ2-2
TGTGCCAGCAGGGGGACAGGGGACACCGGGGAGCTGTTTTTT
CASRGTGDTGELFF
>TRBD2|.|TRBV14|TRBJ2-3
TGTGCCAGCAGCCCTGGCCCGGGACTAGCGGGGCGCACAGATACGCAGTATTTT
CASSPGPGLAGRTDTQYF
>.|.|TRBV6-6|TRBJ1-3
TGTGCCAGCAGGGAAGACAGCCTCTCTGGAAACACCATATATTTT
CASREDSLSGNTIYF
>TRBD1|.|TRBV10-3|TRBJ1-6
TGTGCCATCAGTGGGACAGGGGTGGATTCACCCCTCCACTTT
CAISGTGVDSPLHF
>.|.|TRBV24-1|TRBJ2-7
TGTGCCACCAGTGACACCTCCAGGTACGAGCAGTACTTC
CATSDTSRYEQYF
>TRBD1|.|TRBV27|TRBJ1-1
TGTGCCAGCAGTTCCGACAGGGCTCGGGCCACTGAAGCTTTCTTT
CASSSDRARATEAFF
>.|.|TRBV12-3/TRBV12-4|TRBJ1-4
TGTGCCAGCAGACCGGGACAACCTGAAAAACTGTTTTTT
CASRPGQPEKLFF
>TRBD1|.|TRBV7-9|TRBJ1-2
TGTGCCAGCAGCTTAGGGACAGGGGTTGGCTACACCTTC
CASSLGTGVGYTF
>.|.|TRBV11-3|TRBJ2-7
TGTGCCAGCAGTCTACCGGACGAAGTCCCAGGGCCGGTGGGGCAGTACTTC
CASSLPDEVPGPVGQYF
>TRBD1|few|TRBV7-2|TRBJ1-5
TGTGCCAGCAGCTCCCGGACAGGGGGCGTTCAGCCCCAGCATTTT
CASSSRTGGVQPQHF
>.|.|TRBV10-3|TRBJ1-1
TGTGCCATCAGACAGGCAGGGGCGCAGGCTGAAGCTTTCTTT
CAIRQAGAQAEAFF
>TRBD1|.|TRBV19|TRBJ1-5
TGTGCCAGTAGTAACCAGGGGGCTGGGCAGCCCCAGCATTTT
CASSNQGAGQPQHF
>.|.|TRBV27|TRBJ2-7
TGTGCCAGCAAGGTGTATGTGGAGGACTACGAGCAGTACTTC
CASKVYVEDYEQYF
>TRBD1|.|TRBV7-2|TRBJ1-1
TGTGCCAGCAGCTCGGGACAGGGTACAGCTTTCTTT
CASSSGQGTAFF
>.|.|TRBV28|TRBJ1-2
TGTGCCAGCCTACCCTCCCGGGTCATGATTGAAGGCTACACCTTC
CASLPSRVMIEGYTF
>.|.|TRBV5-1|TRBJ2-1
TGCGCCAGCAGCCCCAGAACCTACAATGAGCAGTTCTTC
CASSPRTYNEQFF
>.|.|TRBV5-1|TRBJ1-4
TGCGCCAGCAGCCAGACAGGTCCAGAAAAACTGTTTTTT
CASSQTGPEKLFF
>TRBD1|.|TRBV4-1|TRBJ2-1
TGCGCCAGCAGCCCCCGCCGGGACAGTACATACAATGAGCAGTTCTTC
CASSPRRDSTYNEQFF
>.|once|TRBV3-1/TRBV3-2|TRBJ1-1
TGTGCCAGCAGCCAAGTACCTGCCCCCAGGGGCTCCGACACTGAAGCTTTCTTT
CASSQVPAPRGSDTEAFF
>.|few|TRBV1|TRBJ2-1
TGCACCAGCAGCCAAGACTCGCGAGGACGGGGGTACAATGAGCAGTTCTTC
CTSSQDSRGRGYNEQFF
>.|.|TRBV4-3|TRBJ1-2
TGCGCCAGCAGCCAAGAGTGGGACACCGGCCGCTATGGCTACACCTTC
CASSQEWDTGRYGYTF
>TRBD2|few|TRBV9|TRBJ2-3
TGTGCCAGCAGCGTACCAGCGGGAGTAAGCACAGATACGCAGTATTTT
CASSVPAGVSTDTQYF
>.|.|TRBV7-2|TRBJ1-4
TGTGCCAGCAGCCCAGCTAACGGGGGATTCGAAAAACTGTTTTTT
CASSPANGGFEKLFF
>.|.|TRBV6-2/TRBV6-3|TRBJ1-1
TGTGCCAGCAGTCGGGGGTTTGGGCTGGGCACTGAAGCTTTCTTT
CASSRGFGLGTEAFF
>.|.|TRBV5-1|TRBJ2-2
TGCGCCAGCAGCTCCACCGGGACTGCGAACACCGGGGAGCTGTTTTTT
CASSSTGTANTGELFF
>TRBD1|.|TRBV7-2|TRBJ2-5
TGTGCCAGCAGCTTCCAAACAGGGGGAGGAGAGACCCAGTACTTC
CASSFQTGGGETQYF
>.|.|TRBV18|TRBJ2-5
TGTGCCAGCTCACCACCCTTGTCAGGGTTATATGAGACCCAGTACTTC
CASSPPLSGLYETQYF
>TRBD1|.|TRBV5-1|TRBJ2-1
TGCGCCAGTCGACAGGGTGGTGGCGGGGAGCAGTTCTTC
CASRQGGGGEQFF
>.|.|TRBV5-4|TRBJ1-3
TGTGCCAGCAGCTTGATGGGCTCTCGAAACACCATATATTTT
CASSLMGSRNTIYF
>.|few|TRBV10-3|TRBJ2-7
TGTGCCATCAGTGAGTTAGCGGAGGGATACGAGCAGTACTTC
CAISELAEGYEQYF